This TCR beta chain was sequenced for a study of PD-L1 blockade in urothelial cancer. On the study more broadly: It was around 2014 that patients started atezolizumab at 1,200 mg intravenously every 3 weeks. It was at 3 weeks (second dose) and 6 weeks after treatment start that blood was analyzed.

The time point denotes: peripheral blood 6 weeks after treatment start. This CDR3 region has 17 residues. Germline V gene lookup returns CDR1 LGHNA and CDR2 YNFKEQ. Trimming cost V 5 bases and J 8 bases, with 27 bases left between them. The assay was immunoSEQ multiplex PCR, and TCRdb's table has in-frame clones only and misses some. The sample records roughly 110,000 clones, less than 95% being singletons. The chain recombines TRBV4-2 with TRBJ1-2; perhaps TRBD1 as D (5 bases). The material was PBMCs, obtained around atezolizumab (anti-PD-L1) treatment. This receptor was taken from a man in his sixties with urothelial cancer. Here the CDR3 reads CASSAQTGGTRIEGYTF. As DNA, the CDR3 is TGTGCCAGCAGCGCACAGACGGGGGGGACGAGGATTGAAGGCTACACCTTC.